This is a list of T cell receptor beta chains from one sample in a study of cytomegalovirus exposure and HLA in healthy donors. The assay was immunoSEQ multiplex PCR, and TCRdb's table has in-frame clones only and misses some. This sample contains roughly 200,000 clones. Sequencing used PBMCs. These receptors all stem from a young man in good health and CMV-seronegative. The CDR3 runs from the conserved cysteine through the conserved F or W. D genes are given only for firm matches.

>TRBJ2-5|-|TRBV18
TGTGCCAGCTCACCCCCGGGGGTGGGCGAAGAGACCCAGTACTTC
CASSPPGVGEETQYF
>TRBJ2-1|-|TRBV28
TGTGCCAGCAGTTCCCGTCGGAGCTCCTACAATGAGCAGTTCTTC
CASSSRRSSYNEQFF
>TRBJ1-2|TRBD1|TRBV4-2
TGTGCCAGCAGCCAAGACACCGGGACAGGGGGCGGTTATGGCTACACCTTC
CASSQDTGTGGGYGYTF
>TRBJ2-3|TRBD2|TRBV10-3
TGTGCCATCAGTGCTCAAGCGGGGGGGACAGATACGCAGTATTTT
CAISAQAGGTDTQYF
>TRBJ2-5|-|TRBV10-3
TGTGCCATCAGTGAAGGGCCGCAAGGAGGAGAGACCCAGTACTTC
CAISEGPQGGETQYF
>TRBJ1-2|-|TRBV9
TGTGCCAGCAGCGTAGACAGGGATAATGGCTACACCTTC
CASSVDRDNGYTF
>TRBJ2-7|TRBD2|TRBV27
TGTGCCAGTTCGGGACTAGCGGGGAACTACGAGCAGTACTTC
CASSGLAGNYEQYF
>TRBJ1-5|-|TRBV4-1
TGCGCCAGCAGCCAAGATCTTCGGTCGGGTCAGCCCCAGCATTTT
CASSQDLRSGQPQHF
>TRBJ2-2|-|TRBV10-3
TGTGCCATCAGGAGCGCCGACTCGAACACCGGGGAGCTGTTTTTT
CAIRSADSNTGELFF
>TRBJ1-2|TRBD1|TRBV7-9
TGTGCCAGCAGCTCGGGACAGGGTTCCTATGGCTACACCTTC
CASSSGQGSYGYTF
>TRBJ2-5|TRBD2|TRBV7-2
TGTGCCAGCAGCAAAGGACTAGCAGAGACCCAGTACTTC
CASSKGLAETQYF
>TRBJ1-1|-|TRBV6-1
TGTGCCAGCAGTGAAGGTAATCCGGGTGGGACTGAAGCTTTCTTT
CASSEGNPGGTEAFF
>TRBJ2-7|-|TRBV5-8
TGTGCCAGCAGCTTGGGCCAGGGCCTTAGCTACGAGCAGTACTTC
CASSLGQGLSYEQYF
>TRBJ2-7|-|TRBV11-3
TGTGCCAGCAGCTTAAGTCGGGCGGGCGAGCAGTACTTC
CASSLSRAGEQYF
>TRBJ2-3|-|TRBV4-1
TGCGCCAGCAGCCAAACAGGGAGTCAGGGCACAGATACGCAGTATTTT
CASSQTGSQGTDTQYF
>TRBJ2-1|TRBD2|TRBV19
TGTGCCAGTAGCACGGGACTAGCGCCACCCAATGAGCAGTTCTTC
CASSTGLAPPNEQFF
>TRBJ2-7|TRBD2|TRBV6-5
TGTGCCAGCAGTTACTCGAGTGCGGGAGGGCCCCACGAGCAGTACTTC
CASSYSSAGGPHEQYF
>TRBJ1-2|TRBD1|TRBV28
TGTGCCAGCAGTCTCGTTATCGGACAGGGGGGCGGCTACACCTTC
CASSLVIGQGGGYTF
>TRBJ1-5|-|TRBV19
TGTGCCAGTAGTATAATGGCAGGGGAGGGTCAGCCCCAGCATTTT
CASSIMAGEGQPQHF
>TRBJ1-2|TRBD1|TRBV27
TGTGCCAGCAGTTTTTCCCTCGGGACAGGGGAGGCCTATGGCTACACCTTC
CASSFSLGTGEAYGYTF
>TRBJ1-1|-|TRBV7-9
TGTGCCACGGGAGGACTTAGGTGGGAAACTGAAGCTTTCTTT
CATGGLRWETEAFF
>TRBJ2-3|-|TRBV4-2
TGTGCCAGCAGCCAACGTTCTAGCACAGATACGCAGTATTTT
CASSQRSSTDTQYF
>TRBJ2-7|TRBD1|TRBV7-6
TGTGCCAGCAGCTCGGACAGGCAGGGGTCCTACGAGCAGTACTTC
CASSSDRQGSYEQYF
>TRBJ2-1|TRBD2|TRBV7-2
TGTGCCAGCAGCGTTGGACTAGCGCTCAATGAGCAGTTCTTC
CASSVGLALNEQFF
>TRBJ1-5|TRBD1|TRBV10-3
TGTGCCATCAGTTTACAGGGGGCGAATCAGCCCCAGCATTTT
CAISLQGANQPQHF
>TRBJ1-5|-|TRBV6-4
TGTGCCAGCAGCCTGACATGGGATCAGCCCCAGCATTTT
CASSLTWDQPQHF
>TRBJ1-1|-|TRBV18
TGTGCCAGCTCACCACCGATGGGGGCATACACTGAAGCTTTCTTT
CASSPPMGAYTEAFF
>TRBJ1-1|TRBD1|TRBV9
TGTGCCAGCAGCGTAGAGGGACAGTCGCTCACTGAAGCTTTCTTT
CASSVEGQSLTEAFF
>TRBJ2-5|TRBD2|TRBV10-3
TGTGCCATCAGGGGACTAGCGGAAGAGACCCAGTACTTC
CAIRGLAEETQYF
>TRBJ2-1|TRBD1|TRBV4-3
TGCGCCAGCAGCCAAGCGGGACAGGGGACGAGCTCCTACAATGAGCAGTTCTTC
CASSQAGQGTSSYNEQFF
>TRBJ1-6|-|TRBV7-2
TGTGCCAGCAGCTTAGCCGGGCAGGGAAATAATTCACCCCTCCACTTT
CASSLAGQGNNSPLHF
>TRBJ1-1|-|TRBV18
TGTGCCAGCTCACCAGGGGAGGGGCGAACTGAAGCTTTCTTT
CASSPGEGRTEAFF
>TRBJ1-5|-|TRBV7-7
TGTGCCAGCATCGTTACATCTCAGGGTAGCAATCAGCCCCAGCATTTT
CASIVTSQGSNQPQHF
>TRBJ2-1|TRBD2|TRBV5-1
TGCGCCAGCAGCTTGGCCACGGTAGCGGGAGACTACAATGAGCAGTTCTTC
CASSLATVAGDYNEQFF
>TRBJ2-1|-|TRBV27
TGTGCCAGCAGTTTAAATCGAGACACCAATGAGCAGTTCTTC
CASSLNRDTNEQFF
>TRBJ2-1|-|TRBV6-1
TGTGCCAGCAGTGAAGTGGCAGGGGTGTCAGAATGGAATGAGCAGTTCTTC
CASSEVAGVSEWNEQFF
>TRBJ2-7|TRBD1|TRBV29-1
TGCAGCGTAGCGGTCGTTAGGGACAGGCCCTCCTACGAGCAGTACTTC
CSVAVVRDRPSYEQYF